The clone carrying this T cell receptor beta chain was seen only a few times. Germline V gene lookup returns CDR1 SQVTM and CDR2 ANQGSEA. This CDR3 spans 14 amino acids. Trimming took 6 bases from V and 2 from J; bases not matched to a gene: 7. PCR was run on genomic DNA. Multiplex PCR with 30 forward and 13 reverse primers amplified the TCR beta CDR3. MiXCR, applied by TCRdb to the multiplex PCR reads, yields one record per CDR3 protein. The table lists fewer than 300,000 distinct CDR3 sequences, approximately 50% of them singletons. The sample belongs to a study of type 1 and type 2 diabetes patients. Study as a whole: From PBMCs, CD4+ and CD8+ T cells were isolated by magnetic microbeads.

This chain joins TRBV29-1 and TRBJ2-5; 9 bases fit TRBD1. This receptor was taken from a man younger than 35 with type 2 diabetes. The material sequenced was peripheral blood mononuclear cells (PBMCs). Here the CDR3 DNA reads TGCAGCGTCGAAAGGGACAGGGCGCAAGAGACCCAGTACTTC. It translates to CSVERDRAQETQYF.